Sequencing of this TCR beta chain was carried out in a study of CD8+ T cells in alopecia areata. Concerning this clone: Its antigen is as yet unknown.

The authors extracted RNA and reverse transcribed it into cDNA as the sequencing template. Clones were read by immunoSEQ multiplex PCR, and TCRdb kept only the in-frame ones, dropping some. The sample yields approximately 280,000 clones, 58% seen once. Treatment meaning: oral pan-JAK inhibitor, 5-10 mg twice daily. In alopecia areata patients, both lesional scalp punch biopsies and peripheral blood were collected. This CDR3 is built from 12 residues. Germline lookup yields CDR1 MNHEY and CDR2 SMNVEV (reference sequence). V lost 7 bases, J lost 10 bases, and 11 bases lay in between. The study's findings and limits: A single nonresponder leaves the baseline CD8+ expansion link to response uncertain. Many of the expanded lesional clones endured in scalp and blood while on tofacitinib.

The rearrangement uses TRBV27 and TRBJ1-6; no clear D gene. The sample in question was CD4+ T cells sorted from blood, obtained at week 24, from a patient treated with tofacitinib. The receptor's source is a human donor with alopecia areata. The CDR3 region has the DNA TGTGCCAGCATGGGGTTTGACTCACCCCTCCACTTT. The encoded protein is CASMGFDSPLHF.